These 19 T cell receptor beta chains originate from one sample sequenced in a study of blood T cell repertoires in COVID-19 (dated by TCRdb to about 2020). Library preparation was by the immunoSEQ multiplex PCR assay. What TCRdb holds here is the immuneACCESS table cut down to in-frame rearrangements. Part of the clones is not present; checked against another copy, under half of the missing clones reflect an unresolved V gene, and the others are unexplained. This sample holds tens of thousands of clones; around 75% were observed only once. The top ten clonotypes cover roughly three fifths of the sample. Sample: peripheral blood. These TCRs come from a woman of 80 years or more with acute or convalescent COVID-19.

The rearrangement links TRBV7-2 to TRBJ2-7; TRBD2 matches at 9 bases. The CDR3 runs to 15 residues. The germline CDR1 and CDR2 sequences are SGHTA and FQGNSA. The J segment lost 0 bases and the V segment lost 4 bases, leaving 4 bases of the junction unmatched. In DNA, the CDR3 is TGTGCCAGCAGCTCCGGACTAGCGTACTCCTACGAGCAGTACTTC. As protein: CASSSGLAYSYEQYF.

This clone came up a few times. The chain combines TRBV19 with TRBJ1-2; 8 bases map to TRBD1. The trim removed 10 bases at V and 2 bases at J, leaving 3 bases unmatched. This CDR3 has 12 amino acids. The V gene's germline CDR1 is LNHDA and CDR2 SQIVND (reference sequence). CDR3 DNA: TGTGCCACTCAGGGGGCCAACTATGGCTACACCTTC. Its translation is CATQGANYGYTF.

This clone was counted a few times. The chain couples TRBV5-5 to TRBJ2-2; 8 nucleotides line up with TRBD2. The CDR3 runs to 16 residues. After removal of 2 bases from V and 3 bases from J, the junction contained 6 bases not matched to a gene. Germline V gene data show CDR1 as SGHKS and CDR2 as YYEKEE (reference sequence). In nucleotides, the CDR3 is TGTGCCAGCAGCTTCCGGGGGGGAGCGGACACCGGGGAGCTGTTTTTT. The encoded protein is CASSFRGGADTGELFF.

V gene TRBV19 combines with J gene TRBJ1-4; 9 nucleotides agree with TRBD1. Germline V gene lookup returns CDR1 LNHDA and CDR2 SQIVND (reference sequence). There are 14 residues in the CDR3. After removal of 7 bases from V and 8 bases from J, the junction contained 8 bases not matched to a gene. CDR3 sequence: CASTRTTGGEKLFF. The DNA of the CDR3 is TGTGCCAGTACCCGTACAACAGGGGGCGAAAAACTGTTTTTT.

CDR3 sequence (DNA): TGTGCCAGCAGAAACCCAGGACTGATGAACACCGGGGAGCTGTTTTTT. This sequence encodes CASRNPGLMNTGELFF. V usage is TRBV2 and J usage is TRBJ2-2; D might be TRBD2 (5 bases). The CDR3 extends over 16 amino acids. V was pared by 6 bases and J by 1 base, with 15 bases between. CDR1 SNHLY and CDR2 FYNNEI come from the germline V gene. Looking up the rest from reference TRBV2 and TRBJ2-2 gives the full variable domain: EPEVTQTPSHQVTQMGQEVILRCVPISNHLYFYWYRQILGQKVEFLVSFYNNEISEKSEIFDDQFSVERPDGSNFTLKIRSTKLEDSAMYFCASRNPGLMNTGELFFGEGSRLTVL.

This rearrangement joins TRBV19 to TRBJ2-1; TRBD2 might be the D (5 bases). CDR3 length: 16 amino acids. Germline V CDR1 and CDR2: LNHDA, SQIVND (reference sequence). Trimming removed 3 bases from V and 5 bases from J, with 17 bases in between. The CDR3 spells CASSIRSWAGHNEQFF. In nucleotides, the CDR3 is TGTGCCAGTAGTATTCGGAGTTGGGCGGGCCACAATGAGCAGTTCTTC.

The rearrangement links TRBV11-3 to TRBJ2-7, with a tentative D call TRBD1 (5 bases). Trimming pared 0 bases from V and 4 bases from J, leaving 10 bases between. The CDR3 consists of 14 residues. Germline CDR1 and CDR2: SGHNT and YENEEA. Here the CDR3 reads CASSLDPAGYEQYF. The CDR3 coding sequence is TGTGCCAGCAGCTTAGATCCCGCAGGGTACGAGCAGTACTTC.

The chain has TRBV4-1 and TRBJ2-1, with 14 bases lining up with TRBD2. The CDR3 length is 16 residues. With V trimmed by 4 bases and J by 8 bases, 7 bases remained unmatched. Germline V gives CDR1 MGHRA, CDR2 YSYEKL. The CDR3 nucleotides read TGCGCCAGCAGCCCCAGGGGGACTAGCGGGAGTTATGAGCAGTTCTTC. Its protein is CASSPRGTSGSYEQFF.

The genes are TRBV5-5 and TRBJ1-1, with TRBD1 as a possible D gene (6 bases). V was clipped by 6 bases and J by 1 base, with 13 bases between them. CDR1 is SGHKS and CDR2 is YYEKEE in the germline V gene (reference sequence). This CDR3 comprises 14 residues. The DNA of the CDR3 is TGTGCCAGCAACAGCGACAGGAAGAACACTGAAGCTTTCTTT. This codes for CASNSDRKNTEAFF.

The CDR3 sequence is CASSAAPETGYTF. CDR3 DNA: TGTGCCAGCAGCGCAGCTCCCGAGACAGGCTACACCTTC. This chain links TRBV9 with TRBJ1-2; no clear D. V lost 3 bases and J lost 8, with 14 bases in between. The CDR3 extends over 13 amino acids. The germline gives CDR1 SGDLS, CDR2 YYNGEE. The full variable domain, with the rest looked up from reference TRBV9 and TRBJ1-2, is DSGVTQTPKHLITATGQRVTLRCSPRSGDLSVYWYQQSLDQGLQFLIQYYNGEERAKGNILERFSAQQFPDLHSELNLSSLELGDSALYFCASSAAPETGYTFGSGTRLTVV.

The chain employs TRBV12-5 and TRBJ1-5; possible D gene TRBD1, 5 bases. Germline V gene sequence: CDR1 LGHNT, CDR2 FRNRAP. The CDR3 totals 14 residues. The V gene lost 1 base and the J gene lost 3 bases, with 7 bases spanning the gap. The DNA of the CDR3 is TGTGCTAGTGGTTTGGGACAGCCCAATCAGCCCCAGCATTTT. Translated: CASGLGQPNQPQHF.

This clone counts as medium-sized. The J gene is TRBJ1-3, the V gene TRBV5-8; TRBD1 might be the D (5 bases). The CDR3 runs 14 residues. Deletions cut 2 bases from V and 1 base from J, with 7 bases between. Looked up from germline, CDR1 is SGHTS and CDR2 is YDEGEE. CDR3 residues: CASSFQGSGNTIYF. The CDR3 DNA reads TGTGCCAGCAGCTTCCAGGGTTCTGGAAACACCATATATTTT.

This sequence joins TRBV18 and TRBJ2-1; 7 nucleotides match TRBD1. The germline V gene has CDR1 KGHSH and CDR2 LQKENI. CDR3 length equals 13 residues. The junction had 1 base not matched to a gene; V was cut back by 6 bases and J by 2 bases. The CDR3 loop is CASSTGAYNEQFF. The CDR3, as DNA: TGTGCCAGCTCCACAGGGGCCTACAATGAGCAGTTCTTC.

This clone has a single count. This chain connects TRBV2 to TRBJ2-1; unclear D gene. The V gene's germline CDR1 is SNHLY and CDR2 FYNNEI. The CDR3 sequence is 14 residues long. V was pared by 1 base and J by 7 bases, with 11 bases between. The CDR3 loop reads CASSEGRWRNEQFF. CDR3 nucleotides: TGTGCCAGCAGTGAAGGACGGTGGCGGAATGAGCAGTTCTTC.

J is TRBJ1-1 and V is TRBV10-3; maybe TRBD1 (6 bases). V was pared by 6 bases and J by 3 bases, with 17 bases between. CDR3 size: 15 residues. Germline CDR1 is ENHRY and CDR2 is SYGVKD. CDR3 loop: CAIRRDPQGYTEAFF. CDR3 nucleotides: TGTGCCATCAGGAGGGACCCGCAGGGGTACACTGAAGCTTTCTTT.

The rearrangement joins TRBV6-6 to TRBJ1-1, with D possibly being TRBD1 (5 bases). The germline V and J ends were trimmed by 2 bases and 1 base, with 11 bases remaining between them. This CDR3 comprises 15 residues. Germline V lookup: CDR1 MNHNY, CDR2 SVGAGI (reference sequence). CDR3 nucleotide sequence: TGTGCCAGCAGTTACGAGCCAAGGGGGAACACTGAAGCTTTCTTT. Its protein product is CASSYEPRGNTEAFF.

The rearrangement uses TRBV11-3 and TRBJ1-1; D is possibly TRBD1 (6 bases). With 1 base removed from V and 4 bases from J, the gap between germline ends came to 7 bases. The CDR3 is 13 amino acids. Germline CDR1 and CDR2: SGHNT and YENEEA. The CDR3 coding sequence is TGTGCCAGCAGCTTAGTAGGGGGCACTGAAGCTTTCTTT. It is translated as CASSLVGGTEAFF.

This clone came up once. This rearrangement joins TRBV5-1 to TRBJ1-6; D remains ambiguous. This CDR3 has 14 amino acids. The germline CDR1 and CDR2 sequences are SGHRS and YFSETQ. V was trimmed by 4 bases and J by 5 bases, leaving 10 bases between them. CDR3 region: CASSPRSDNSPLHF. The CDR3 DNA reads TGCGCCAGCAGCCCCCGGTCCGATAATTCACCCCTCCACTTT.

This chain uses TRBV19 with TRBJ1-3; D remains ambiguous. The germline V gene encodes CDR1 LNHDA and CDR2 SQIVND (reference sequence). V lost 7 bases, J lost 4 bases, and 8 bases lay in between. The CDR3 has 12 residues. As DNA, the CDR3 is TGTGCCAGTACGAGCTCGGGAAACACCATATATTTT. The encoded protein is CASTSSGNTIYF.